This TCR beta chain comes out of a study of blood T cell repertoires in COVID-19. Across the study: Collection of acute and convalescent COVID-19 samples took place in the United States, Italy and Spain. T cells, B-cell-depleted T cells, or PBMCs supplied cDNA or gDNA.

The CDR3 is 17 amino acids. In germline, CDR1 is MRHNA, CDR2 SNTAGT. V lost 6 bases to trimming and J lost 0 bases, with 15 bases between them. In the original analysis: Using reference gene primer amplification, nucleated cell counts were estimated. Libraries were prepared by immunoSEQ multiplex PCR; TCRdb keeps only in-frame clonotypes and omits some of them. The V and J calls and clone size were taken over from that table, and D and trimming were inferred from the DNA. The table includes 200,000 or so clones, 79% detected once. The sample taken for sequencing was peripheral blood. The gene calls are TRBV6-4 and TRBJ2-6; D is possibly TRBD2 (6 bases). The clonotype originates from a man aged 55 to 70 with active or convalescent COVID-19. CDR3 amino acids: CASRPGTDHSGANVLTF. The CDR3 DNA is TGTGCCAGCAGACCCGGGACTGACCACTCTGGGGCCAACGTCCTGACTTTC.